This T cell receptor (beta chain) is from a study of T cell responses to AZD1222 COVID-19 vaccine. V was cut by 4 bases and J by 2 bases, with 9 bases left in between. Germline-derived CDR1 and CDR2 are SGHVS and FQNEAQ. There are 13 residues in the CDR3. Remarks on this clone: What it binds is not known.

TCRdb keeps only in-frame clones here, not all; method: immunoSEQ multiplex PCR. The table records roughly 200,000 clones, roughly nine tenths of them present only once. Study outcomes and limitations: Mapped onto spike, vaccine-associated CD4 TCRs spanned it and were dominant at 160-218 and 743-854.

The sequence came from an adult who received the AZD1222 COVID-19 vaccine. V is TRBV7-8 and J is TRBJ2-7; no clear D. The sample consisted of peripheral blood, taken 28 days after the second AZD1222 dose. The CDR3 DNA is TGTGCCAGCAGCTCAAACAAGGCCTACGAGCAGTACTTC. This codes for CASSSNKAYEQYF.